What follows are 30 T cell receptor beta chains derived from one specimen sequenced in a study of T cell clusters in autoimmune cytopenias. One tube held mixed TRB-A and TRB-B primer pools for touch-down PCR. TCRdb reprocessed the multiplex PCR reads and keeps a single row for each CDR3 protein, giving no DNA. The sample's table shows more than 12,000 distinct CDR3 sequences. Approximately 36,000 genome equivalents of blood DNA were amplified for TRB. The sequencing sample was made of peripheral blood. The receptors derive from a human donor with an autoimmune cytopenia or autoimmune hepatitis (not recorded which).

The chain employs TRBV6-4 and TRBJ2-7; TCRdb designates TRBD1, a call that cannot be tested without DNA. This CDR3 has 17 residues. CDR1 and CDR2 (germline): MRHNA, SNTAGT. CDR3 protein: CASSVTGVRELGYEQYF.

This chain uses TRBV11-1 with TRBJ1-2. The CDR3 spans 15 residues. The germline V gene has CDR1 SGHAT and CDR2 FQDESV (reference sequence). The CDR3 is CASSFPIGSRVGYTF.

The chain joins TRBV18 to TRBJ2-7; with no DNA, the TCRdb D assignment of TRBD2 cannot be verified. This CDR3 is 17 amino acids long. Germline V gene data show CDR1 as KGHSH and CDR2 as LQKENI. The CDR3 spells CASSLGLAGDKSYEQYF. The full variable domain, rest sourced from reference TRBV18 and TRBJ2-7, is NAGVMQNPRHLVRRRGQEARLRCSPMKGHSHVYWYRQLPEEGLKFMVYLQKENIIDESGMPKERFSAEFPKEGPSILRIQQVVRGDSAAYFCASSLGLAGDKSYEQYFGPGTRLTVT.

The chain joins TRBV11-1 to TRBJ1-1. The V gene's germline CDR1 is SGHAT and CDR2 FQDESV (reference sequence). The CDR3 sequence is 15 residues long. The CDR3: CASSQAPRVPSEAFF. Full variable domain (remainder filled in from reference TRBV11-1 and TRBJ1-1): EAEVAQSPRYKITEKSQAVAFWCDPISGHATLYWYRQILGQGPELLVQFQDESVVDDSQLPKDRFSAERLKGVDSTLKIQPAELGDSAMYLCASSQAPRVPSEAFFGQGTRLTVV.

The chain combines TRBV10-3 with TRBJ1-1; there is no DNA to check the TCRdb D call of TRBD1. The CDR3 extends over 13 amino acids. The germline V gene encodes CDR1 ENHRY and CDR2 SYGVKD. The CDR3 loop is CAITLQGHTEAFF.

Considering frequency, this clonotype is medium-sized. The gene calls are TRBV19 and TRBJ2-5. From germline, CDR1 is LNHDA and CDR2 SQIVND (reference sequence). The CDR3 has 11 amino acids. CDR3 residues: CASSRQETQYF.

The V call is TRBV12-3 or TRBV12-4, the J call TRBJ2-7; TCRdb lists TRBD1, though no DNA is available to test this call. This CDR3 is 15 amino acids long. This chain's CDR3 is CASSLGSGTSYEQYF.

This chain links TRBV6-1 with TRBJ1-3. The CDR3 has 16 residues. Germline V gene lookup returns CDR1 MNHNS and CDR2 SASEGT. Here the CDR3 reads CASSYSGGLSGNTIYF.

The rearrangement joins TRBV20-1 to TRBJ2-7; without DNA, the TCRdb call of TRBD1 cannot be checked. The CDR3 consists of 16 residues. Germline V CDR1 and CDR2: DFQATT, SNEGSKA (reference sequence). The CDR3 sequence is CSARARSRGERDEQYF.

The rearrangement uses TRBV6-5 and TRBJ1-1; the TCRdb call, TRBD1, lacks DNA for checking. There are 15 residues in the CDR3. Germline V CDR1 and CDR2: MNHEY, SVGAGI. CDR3 protein: CASSRGQASITEAFF.

The J gene is TRBJ2-2, the V gene TRBV10-3; the D gene TCRdb calls, TRBD1, cannot be checked with no DNA. Germline CDR1 is ENHRY and CDR2 is SYGVKD. The CDR3 runs 12 residues. The CDR3 sequence is CAIDTGTGELFF.

The chain couples TRBV19 to TRBJ2-2; TCRdb reports TRBD2, a call that lacks DNA to check it against. The germline V gene encodes CDR1 LNHDA and CDR2 SQIVND (reference sequence). The CDR3 loop spans 17 amino acids. The CDR3 here is CASSRGLAGANTGELFF.

This chain uses TRBV15 with TRBJ2-5; with no DNA, the TCRdb D assignment of TRBD1 cannot be verified. The CDR3 totals 16 residues. The germline gives CDR1 LNHNV, CDR2 YYDKDF (reference sequence). CDR3 loop: CATSRGDRGHQETQYF. The variable domain in full, with the rest retrieved from reference TRBV15 and TRBJ2-5, is DAMVIQNPRYQVTQFGKPVTLSCSQTLNHNVMYWYQQKSSQAPKLLFHYYDKDFNNEADTPDNFQSRRPNTSFCFLDIRSPGLGDTAMYLCATSRGDRGHQETQYFGPGTRLLVL.

This chain links TRBV12-3 or TRBV12-4 with TRBJ2-3; TCRdb selects TRBD2, and the lack of DNA leaves this call unchecked. CDR3 length equals 15 residues. The CDR3 spells CASRPTSGRTDTQYF.

In terms of frequency, this clonotype is medium-sized. This chain joins TRBV19 and TRBJ2-3. Germline loops: CDR1 LNHDA, CDR2 SQIVND (reference sequence). There are 14 residues in the CDR3. The CDR3 sequence is CASSIGTSPDTQYF.

This chain connects TRBV6-5 to TRBJ2-3. From germline, CDR1 is MNHEY and CDR2 SVGAGI. This CDR3 region has 14 residues. The CDR3 spells CASSYSMLADTQYF.

This chain connects TRBV6-1 to TRBJ1-1; TCRdb's D call of TRBD1 is untestable without DNA. Germline CDR1 MNHNS, CDR2 SASEGT. The CDR3 has 14 amino acids. CDR3 amino acids: CASSVEGGGTEAFF.

The gene calls are TRBV5-4 and TRBJ1-1; with no DNA, the TCRdb D assignment of TRBD1 cannot be verified. The CDR3 is 14 amino acids. From germline, CDR1 is SGHNT and CDR2 YYREEE (reference sequence). CDR3: CASSLGGYVTEAFF.

The V gene is TRBV19, the J gene TRBJ1-6; TCRdb indicates TRBD1, and absent DNA this call remains unverified. From germline, CDR1 is LNHDA and CDR2 SQIVND (reference sequence). The CDR3 sequence is 14 residues long. CDR3 loop: CASNPTGLHSPLHF.

This clonotype is classed as medium-sized by frequency. The V call is TRBV19, the J call TRBJ2-2. Germline-derived CDR1 and CDR2 are LNHDA and SQIVND (reference sequence). The length of the CDR3 is 13 residues. The CDR3: CATLRPNTGELFF.

The chain joins TRBV12-3 or TRBV12-4 to TRBJ1-1; the D gene TCRdb calls, TRBD1, cannot be checked with no DNA. The CDR3 is 16 amino acids. This CDR3 is CASRWGQGGMNTEAFF.

The chain uses TRBV24-1 and TRBJ2-5; TCRdb's D call of TRBD1 is untestable without DNA. The germline gives CDR1 KGHDR, CDR2 SFDVKD. This CDR3 spans 13 amino acids. The CDR3: CATSDGRGETQYF.

The chain has TRBV10-3 and TRBJ2-3; TCRdb proposes TRBD2, but this gene call is untestable without DNA. The CDR3 extends over 15 amino acids. Germline V gene lookup returns CDR1 ENHRY and CDR2 SYGVKD. CDR3 amino acids: CATSLGYHYTDTQYF.

The chain has TRBV15 and TRBJ1-5. Germline-derived CDR1 and CDR2 are LNHNV and YYDKDF (reference sequence). The CDR3 sequence is 13 residues long. CDR3: CATSRAELQPQHF.

This clonotype is labeled medium-sized based on frequency. This CDR3 is CSVVVGETEAFF. The J gene is TRBJ1-1, the V gene TRBV29-1. Looked up from germline, CDR1 is SQVTM and CDR2 is ANQGSEA. The length of the CDR3 is 12 residues.

J is TRBJ1-1 and V is TRBV18; TCRdb gives TRBD1 as the D gene, but with no DNA this cannot be confirmed. The CDR3 consists of 14 residues. The germline V gene encodes CDR1 KGHSH and CDR2 LQKENI. CDR3 sequence: CASSPTTGNTEAFF. The full variable domain, its missing parts supplied by reference TRBV18 and TRBJ1-1, is NAGVMQNPRHLVRRRGQEARLRCSPMKGHSHVYWYRQLPEEGLKFMVYLQKENIIDESGMPKERFSAEFPKEGPSILRIQQVVRGDSAAYFCASSPTTGNTEAFFGQGTRLTVV.

This chain's CDR3 is CASSLQGLNTEAFF. J is TRBJ1-1 and V is TRBV12-3 or TRBV12-4; TCRdb calls TRBD1, which cannot be checked without DNA. This CDR3 is 14 amino acids long.

The chain couples TRBV19 to TRBJ2-5. Germline assignment: CDR1 LNHDA and CDR2 SQIVND (reference sequence). The CDR3 loop spans 12 amino acids. The CDR3 spells CASSYRSETQYF.

This clonotype is labeled medium-sized based on frequency. The chain couples TRBV6-5 to TRBJ2-3; TCRdb returns TRBD2, unconfirmable since there is no DNA. The CDR3 runs to 15 residues. Germline CDR1 is MNHEY and CDR2 is SVGAGI. Here the CDR3 reads CASSGLGTSTDTQYF.

V is TRBV6-5 and J is TRBJ2-3; the TRBD1 assignment by TCRdb is unverifiable without DNA. The V gene's germline CDR1 is MNHEY and CDR2 SVGAGI. The CDR3 extends over 17 amino acids. CDR3 loop: CASSQLRDPLGTDTQYF.